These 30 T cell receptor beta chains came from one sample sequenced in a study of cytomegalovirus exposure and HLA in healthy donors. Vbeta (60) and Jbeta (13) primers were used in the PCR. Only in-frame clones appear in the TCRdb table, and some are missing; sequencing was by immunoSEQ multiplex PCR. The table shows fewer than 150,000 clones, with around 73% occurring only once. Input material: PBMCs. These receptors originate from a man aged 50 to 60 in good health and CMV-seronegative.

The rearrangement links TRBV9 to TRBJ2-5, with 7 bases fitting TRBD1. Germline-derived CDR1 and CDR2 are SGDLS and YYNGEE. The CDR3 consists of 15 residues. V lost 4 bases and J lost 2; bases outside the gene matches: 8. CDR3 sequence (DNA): TGTGCCAGCAGCCCGACCGGGACAGCACAAGAGACCCAGTACTTC. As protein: CASSPTGTAQETQYF.

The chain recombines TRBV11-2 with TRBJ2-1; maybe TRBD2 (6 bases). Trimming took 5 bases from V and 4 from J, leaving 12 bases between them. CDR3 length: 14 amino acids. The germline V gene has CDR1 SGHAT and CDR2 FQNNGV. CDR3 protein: CASSTRGYYNEQFF. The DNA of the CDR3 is TGTGCCAGCAGCACCCGGGGGTATTACAATGAGCAGTTCTTC.

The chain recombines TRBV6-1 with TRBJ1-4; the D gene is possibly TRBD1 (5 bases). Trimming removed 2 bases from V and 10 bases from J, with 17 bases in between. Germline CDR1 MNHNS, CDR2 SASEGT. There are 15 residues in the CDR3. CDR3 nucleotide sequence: TGTGCCAGCAGTGAAACCGGGACCCCGGGGGGAAAACTGTTTTTT. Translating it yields CASSETGTPGGKLFF.

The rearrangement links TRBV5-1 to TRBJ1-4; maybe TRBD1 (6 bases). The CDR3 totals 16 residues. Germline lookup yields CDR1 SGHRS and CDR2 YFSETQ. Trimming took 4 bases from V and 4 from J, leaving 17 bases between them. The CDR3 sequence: CASSPAETGYNEKLFF. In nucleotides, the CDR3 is TGCGCCAGCAGCCCTGCCGAGACAGGATATAATGAAAAACTGTTTTTT.

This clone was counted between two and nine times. The CDR3 spells CSVEVGGETQYF. The CDR3 DNA follows: TGCAGCGTTGAGGTGGGAGGAGAGACCCAGTACTTC. This chain joins TRBV29-1 and TRBJ2-5; D is possibly TRBD2 (6 bases). The CDR3 is 12 amino acids. Per the germline V gene, CDR1 is SQVTM and CDR2 is ANQGSEA. V was cut by 3 bases and J by 4 bases, with 9 bases left in between.

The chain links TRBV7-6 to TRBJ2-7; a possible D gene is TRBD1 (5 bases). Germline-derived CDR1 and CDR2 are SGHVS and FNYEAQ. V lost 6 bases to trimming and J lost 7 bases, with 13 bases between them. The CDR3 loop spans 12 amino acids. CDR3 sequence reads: CASRGDTTEQYF. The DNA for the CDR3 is TGTGCCAGCAGAGGGGATACCACAGAGCAGTACTTC.

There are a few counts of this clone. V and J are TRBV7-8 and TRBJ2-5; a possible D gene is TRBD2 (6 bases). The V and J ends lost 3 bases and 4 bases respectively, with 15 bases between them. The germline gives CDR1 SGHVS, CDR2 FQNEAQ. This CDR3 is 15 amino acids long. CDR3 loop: CASSFGLLLGETQYF. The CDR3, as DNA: TGTGCCAGCAGCTTTGGACTACTCCTGGGAGAGACCCAGTACTTC.

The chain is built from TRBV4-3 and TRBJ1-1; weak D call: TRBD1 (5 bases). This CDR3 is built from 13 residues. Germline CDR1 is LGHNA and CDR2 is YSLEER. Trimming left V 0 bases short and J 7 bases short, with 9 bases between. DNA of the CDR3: TGCGCCAGCAGCCAAGATAGGGGATTTGAAGCTTTCTTT. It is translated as CASSQDRGFEAFF.

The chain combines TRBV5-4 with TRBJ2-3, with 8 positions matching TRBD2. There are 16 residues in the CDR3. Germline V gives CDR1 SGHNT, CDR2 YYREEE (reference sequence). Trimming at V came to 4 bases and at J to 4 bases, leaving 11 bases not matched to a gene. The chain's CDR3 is CASSTSRGGKSDTQYF. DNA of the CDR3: TGTGCCAGCAGCACCTCTCGCGGGGGGAAGTCAGATACGCAGTATTTT.

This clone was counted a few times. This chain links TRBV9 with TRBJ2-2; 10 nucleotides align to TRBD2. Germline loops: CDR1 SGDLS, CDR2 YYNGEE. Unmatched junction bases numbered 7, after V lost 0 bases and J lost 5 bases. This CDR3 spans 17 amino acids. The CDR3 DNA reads TGTGCCAGCAGCGTAGCTCCGGGAGCGGGGGGGACCGGGGAGCTGTTTTTT. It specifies CASSVAPGAGGTGELFF.

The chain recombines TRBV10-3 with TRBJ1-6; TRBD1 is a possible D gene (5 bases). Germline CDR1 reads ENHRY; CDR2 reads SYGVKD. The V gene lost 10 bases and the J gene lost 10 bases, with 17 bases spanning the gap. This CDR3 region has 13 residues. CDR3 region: CATRGGTGSPLHF. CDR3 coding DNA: TGTGCCACCCGTGGGGGGACGGGATCACCCCTCCACTTT.

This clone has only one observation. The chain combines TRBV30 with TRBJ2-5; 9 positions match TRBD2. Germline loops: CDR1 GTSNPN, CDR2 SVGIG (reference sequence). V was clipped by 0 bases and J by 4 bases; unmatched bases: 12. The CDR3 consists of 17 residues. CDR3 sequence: CAWSVSAGGPSGETQYF. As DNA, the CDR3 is TGTGCCTGGAGTGTTTCGGCGGGAGGGCCCTCGGGAGAGACCCAGTACTTC.

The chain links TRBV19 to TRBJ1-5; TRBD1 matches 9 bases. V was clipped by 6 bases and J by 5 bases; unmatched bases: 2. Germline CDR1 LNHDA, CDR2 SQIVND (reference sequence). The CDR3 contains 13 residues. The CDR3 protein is CASSRTGDQPQHF. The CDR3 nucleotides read TGTGCCAGTAGCCGGACAGGGGATCAGCCCCAGCATTTT.

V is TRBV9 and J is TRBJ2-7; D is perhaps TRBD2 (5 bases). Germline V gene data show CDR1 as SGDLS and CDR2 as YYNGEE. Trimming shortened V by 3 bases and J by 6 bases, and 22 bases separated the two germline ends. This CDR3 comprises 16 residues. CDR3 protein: CASSEEAGPNPSEQYF. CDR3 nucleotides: TGTGCCAGCAGCGAGGAGGCAGGACCGAACCCGAGCGAGCAGTACTTC.

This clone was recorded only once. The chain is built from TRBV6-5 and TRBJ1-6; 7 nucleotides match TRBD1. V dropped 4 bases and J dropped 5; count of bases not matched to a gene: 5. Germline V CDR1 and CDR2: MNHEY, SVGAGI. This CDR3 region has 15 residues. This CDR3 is CASSWLTGDNSPLHF. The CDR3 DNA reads TGTGCCAGCAGTTGGCTCACAGGGGATAATTCACCCCTCCACTTT.

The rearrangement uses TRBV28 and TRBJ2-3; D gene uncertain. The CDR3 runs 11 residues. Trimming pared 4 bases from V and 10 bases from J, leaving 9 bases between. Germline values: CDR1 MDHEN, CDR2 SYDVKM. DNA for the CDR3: TGTGCCAGCAGTTCTCCTCTCTCGCAGTATTTT. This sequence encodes CASSSPLSQYF.

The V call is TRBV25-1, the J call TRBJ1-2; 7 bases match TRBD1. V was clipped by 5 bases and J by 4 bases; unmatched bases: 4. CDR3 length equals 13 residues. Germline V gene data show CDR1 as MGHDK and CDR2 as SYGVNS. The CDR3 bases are TGTGCCAGCAGTAGACAGGGATCCTATGGCTACACCTTC. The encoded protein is CASSRQGSYGYTF.

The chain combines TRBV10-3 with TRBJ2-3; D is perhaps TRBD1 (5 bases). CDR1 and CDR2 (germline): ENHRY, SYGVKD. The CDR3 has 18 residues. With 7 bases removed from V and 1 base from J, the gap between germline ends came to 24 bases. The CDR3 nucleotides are TGTGCCATCAACGATCAGGGTCGGACCTCCGACGGCACAGATACGCAGTATTTT. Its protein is CAINDQGRTSDGTDTQYF.

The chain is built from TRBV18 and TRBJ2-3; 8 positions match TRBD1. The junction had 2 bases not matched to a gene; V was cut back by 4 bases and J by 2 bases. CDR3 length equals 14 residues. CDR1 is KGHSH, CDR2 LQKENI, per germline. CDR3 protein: CASSRDRSTDTQYF. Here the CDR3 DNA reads TGTGCCAGCTCACGGGACAGGTCCACAGATACGCAGTATTTT.

CDR3 sequence (DNA): TGCGCCAGCAGCCAAGGGGGAGGCCCGGTCCCCACAGATACGCAGTATTTT. Translated, it gives CASSQGGGPVPTDTQYF. V is TRBV4-1 and J is TRBJ2-3, with D perhaps TRBD2 (6 bases). This CDR3 region has 17 residues. The germline CDR1 and CDR2 sequences are MGHRA and YSYEKL. Between the trimmed V and J ends, which lost 1 base and 2 bases, there was a span of 16 bases.

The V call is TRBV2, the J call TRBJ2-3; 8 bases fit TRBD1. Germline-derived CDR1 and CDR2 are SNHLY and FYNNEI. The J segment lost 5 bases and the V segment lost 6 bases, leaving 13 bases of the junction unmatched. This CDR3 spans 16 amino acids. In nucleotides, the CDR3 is TGTGCCAGCAGGATGTCGACAGGGGCGCGCGGAGATACGCAGTATTTT. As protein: CASRMSTGARGDTQYF.

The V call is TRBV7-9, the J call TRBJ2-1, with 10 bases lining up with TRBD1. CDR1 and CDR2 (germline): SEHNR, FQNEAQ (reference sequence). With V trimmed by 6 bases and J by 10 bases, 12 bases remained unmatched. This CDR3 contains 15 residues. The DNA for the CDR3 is TGTGCCAGCAGTAAATCCGGGACAGGGGCATCCGAGCAGTTCTTC. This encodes CASSKSGTGASEQFF.

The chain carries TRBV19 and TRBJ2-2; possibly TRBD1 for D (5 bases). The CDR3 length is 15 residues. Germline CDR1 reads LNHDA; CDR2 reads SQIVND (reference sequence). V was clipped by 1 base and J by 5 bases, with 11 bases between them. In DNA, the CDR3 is TGTGCCAGTAGTATAGCAGGGTTAGGGACCGGGGAGCTGTTTTTT. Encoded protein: CASSIAGLGTGELFF.

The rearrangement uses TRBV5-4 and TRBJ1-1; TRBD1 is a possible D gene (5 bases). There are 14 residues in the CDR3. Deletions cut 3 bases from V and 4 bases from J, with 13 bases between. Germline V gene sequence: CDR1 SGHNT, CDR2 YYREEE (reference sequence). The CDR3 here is CASSSPGGFTEAFF. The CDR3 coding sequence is TGTGCCAGCAGCTCACCCGGGGGGTTCACTGAAGCTTTCTTT.

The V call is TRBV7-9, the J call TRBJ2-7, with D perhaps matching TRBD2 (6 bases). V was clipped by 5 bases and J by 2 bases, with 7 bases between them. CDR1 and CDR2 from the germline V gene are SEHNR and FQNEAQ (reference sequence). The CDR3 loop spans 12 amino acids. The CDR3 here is CASSPGAYEQYF. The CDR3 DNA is TGTGCCAGCAGCCCGGGGGCCTACGAGCAGTACTTC.

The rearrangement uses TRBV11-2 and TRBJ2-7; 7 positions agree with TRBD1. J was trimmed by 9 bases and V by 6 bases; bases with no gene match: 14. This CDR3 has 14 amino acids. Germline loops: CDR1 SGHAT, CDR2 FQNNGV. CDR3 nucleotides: TGTGCCAGCAGAGAACCGGGACAGCGAATTGGGCAGTACTTC. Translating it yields CASREPGQRIGQYF.

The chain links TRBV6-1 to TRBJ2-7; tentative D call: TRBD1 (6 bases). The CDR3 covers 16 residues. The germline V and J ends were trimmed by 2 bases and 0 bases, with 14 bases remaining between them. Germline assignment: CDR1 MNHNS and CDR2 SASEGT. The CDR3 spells CASSETLGQPSYEQYF. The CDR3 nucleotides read TGTGCCAGCAGTGAAACGTTAGGACAGCCCTCCTACGAGCAGTACTTC.

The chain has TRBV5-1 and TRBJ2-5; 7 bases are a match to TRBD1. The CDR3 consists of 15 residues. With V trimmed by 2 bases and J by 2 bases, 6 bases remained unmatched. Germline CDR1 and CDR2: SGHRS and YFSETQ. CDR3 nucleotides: TGCGCCAGCAGCTTACTCTTCAGGGGGCAAGAGACCCAGTACTTC. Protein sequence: CASSLLFRGQETQYF.

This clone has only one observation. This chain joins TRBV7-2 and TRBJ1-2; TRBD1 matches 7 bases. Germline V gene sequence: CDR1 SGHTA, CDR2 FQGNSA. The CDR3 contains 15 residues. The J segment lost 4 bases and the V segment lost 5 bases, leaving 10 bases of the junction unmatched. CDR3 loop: CASSDRTGSPYGYTF. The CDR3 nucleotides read TGTGCCAGCAGCGATCGGACAGGTAGTCCCTATGGCTACACCTTC.

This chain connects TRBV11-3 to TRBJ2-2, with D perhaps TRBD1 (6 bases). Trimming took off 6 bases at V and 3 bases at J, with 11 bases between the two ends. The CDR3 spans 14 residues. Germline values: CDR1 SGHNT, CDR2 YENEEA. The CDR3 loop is CASRLDRDTGELFF. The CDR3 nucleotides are TGTGCCAGCAGATTGGACAGAGACACCGGGGAGCTGTTTTTT.